These 19 T cell receptor beta chains were all obtained from the same sample, sequenced in a study of radiation and T cells in renal cell carcinoma. Only in-frame clones appear in the TCRdb table, and some are missing; sequencing was by immunoSEQ multiplex PCR. The table records more than 140,000 clones, less than 90% of them present only once. Specified time point: baseline pretreatment blood. Treatment indicated: 15 Gy SBRT to primary tumor, nephrectomy 4 weeks later. Source: blood, taken from a patient whose treatment included radiotherapy and nephrectomy. The receptor source for this set is a woman between 50 and 59 years old with renal cell carcinoma.

This sequence joins TRBV13 and TRBJ1-1; maybe TRBD1 (5 bases). Per germline, CDR1 PRHDT and CDR2 FYEKMQ (reference sequence). V dropped 0 bases and J dropped 3 bases, with 8 bases sitting between them. The CDR3 has 14 amino acids. CDR3 nucleotide sequence: TGTGCCAGCAGCTTAGGCGGGGGGGACACTGAAGCTTTCTTT. It yields the protein CASSLGGGDTEAFF.

The genes are TRBV6-5 and TRBJ1-1, with 9 positions matching TRBD1. CDR3 size: 16 residues. Germline trimming cut 2 bases from V and 5 bases from J; bases unmatched to any gene: 9. Germline CDR1 reads MNHEY; CDR2 reads SVGAGI. In nucleotides, the CDR3 is TGTGCCAGCAGTTACCCTTCCGGGACAGGGAAGACTGAAGCTTTCTTT. Protein sequence: CASSYPSGTGKTEAFF.

The gene calls are TRBV18 and TRBJ1-4, with D maybe TRBD1 (5 bases). The V gene's germline CDR1 is KGHSH and CDR2 LQKENI. Trimming removed 8 bases from V and 5 bases from J, with 21 bases in between. This CDR3 comprises 16 residues. The CDR3 sequence: CASPLGAGRSNEKLFF. CDR3 sequence (DNA): TGTGCCAGCCCCCTAGGCGCGGGACGCAGCAATGAAAAACTGTTTTTT. The full variable domain, its missing parts supplied by reference TRBV18 and TRBJ1-4, is NAGVMQNPRHLVRRRGQEARLRCSPMKGHSHVYWYRQLPEEGLKFMVYLQKENIIDESGMPKERFSAEFPKEGPSILRIQQVVRGDSAAYFCASPLGAGRSNEKLFFGSGTQLSVL.

Only one count was recorded for this clone. V and J are TRBV19 and TRBJ1-2, with TRBD1 as a possible D gene (6 bases). Looked up from germline, CDR1 is LNHDA and CDR2 is SQIVND (reference sequence). Trimming cost V 3 bases and J 13 bases, with 21 bases left between them. The CDR3 loop spans 14 amino acids. CDR3 sequence reads: CASSMQGLSLELTF. The CDR3 nucleotides are TGTGCCAGTAGTATGCAGGGGCTATCCCTTGAGCTCACCTTC.

The chain recombines TRBV5-4 with TRBJ2-7; the D gene is possibly TRBD2 (7 bases). V was clipped by 2 bases and J by 2 bases, with 14 bases between them. Germline CDR1 and CDR2: SGHNT and YYREEE (reference sequence). This CDR3 has 15 amino acids. CDR3 DNA: TGTGCCAGCAGCTTTTGGGGGGGCGAGACCTACGAGCAGTACTTC. Its translation is CASSFWGGETYEQYF.

The table lists this clone with a count of one. The chain combines TRBV5-1 with TRBJ1-6; no firm D call. The V gene's germline CDR1 is SGHRS and CDR2 YFSETQ. Trimming cost V 7 bases and J 5 bases, with 13 bases left between them. This CDR3 has 14 residues. CDR3: CASCQQPDNSPLHF. The CDR3 nucleotides are TGCGCCAGCTGCCAACAGCCAGATAATTCACCCCTCCACTTT.

This clone was seen just once. V is TRBV7-6 and J is TRBJ2-7; no clear D. The CDR3 runs to 13 residues. The germline V gene encodes CDR1 SGHVS and CDR2 FNYEAQ. Deletions cut 0 bases from V and 4 bases from J, with 7 bases between. The CDR3 protein is CASSLALEYEQYF. DNA for the CDR3: TGTGCCAGCAGCTTAGCGCTAGAGTACGAGCAGTACTTC.

The CDR3 protein is CASSPPKNNEQFF. DNA for the CDR3: TGTGCCAGCTCACCCCCCAAAAACAATGAGCAGTTCTTC. The chain employs TRBV18 and TRBJ2-1; D unresolved. With 3 bases removed from V and 5 bases from J, the gap between germline ends came to 8 bases. This CDR3 is built from 13 residues. Per germline, CDR1 KGHSH and CDR2 LQKENI.

V is TRBV5-6 and J is TRBJ1-5, with D uncertain. Germline V gives CDR1 SGHDT, CDR2 YYEEEE. The CDR3 runs to 14 residues. The germline V and J ends were trimmed by 4 bases and 6 bases, with 14 bases remaining between them. The CDR3 spells CASSLRLDRQPQHF. DNA of the CDR3: TGTGCCAGCAGCCTTCGACTCGACCGTCAGCCCCAGCATTTT.

This clone was seen a handful of times. V is TRBV19 and J is TRBJ2-1; weak D call: TRBD1 (5 bases). V was trimmed by 4 bases and J by 9 bases, leaving 7 bases between them. The CDR3 has 11 amino acids. In germline, CDR1 is LNHDA, CDR2 SQIVND (reference sequence). CDR3 sequence (DNA): TGTGCCAGTAGTAATAGGGGTGAGCAGTTCTTC. Translating it yields CASSNRGEQFF.

The chain uses TRBV5-4 and TRBJ1-5, with 8 bases identical to TRBD1. This CDR3 has 15 amino acids. Germline-derived CDR1 and CDR2 are SGHNT and YYREEE (reference sequence). Trimming cost V 0 bases and J 2 bases; bases outside gene matches: 1. The CDR3 sequence: CASSLDRGGNQPQHF. The DNA for the CDR3 is TGTGCCAGCAGCTTGGACAGGGGGGGCAATCAGCCCCAGCATTTT.

This clone occurred once. The V and J genes are TRBV2 and TRBJ2-5, with a tentative D call TRBD2 (5 bases). Germline loops: CDR1 SNHLY, CDR2 FYNNEI. This CDR3 comprises 13 residues. V was clipped by 7 bases and J by 2 bases, with 11 bases between them. CDR3 protein: CASNWVAQETQYF. Here the CDR3 DNA reads TGTGCCAGCAACTGGGTAGCGCAAGAGACCCAGTACTTC.

A single count supports this clone. The chain recombines TRBV5-1 with TRBJ2-7, with 7 bases aligning to TRBD1. Germline V CDR1 and CDR2: SGHRS, YFSETQ. Losses at the gene ends were 5 bases for V and 5 bases for J; bases not matched to a gene: 4. This CDR3 is 12 amino acids long. CDR3 nucleotides: TGCGCCAGCAGGATTCAGGGGGACGAGCAGTACTTC. Protein sequence: CASRIQGDEQYF.

The chain uses TRBV5-6 and TRBJ1-1, with 9 positions matching TRBD1. The CDR3 is made up of 14 amino acids. V dropped 0 bases and J dropped 6; count of bases not matched to a gene: 3. Germline-derived CDR1 and CDR2 are SGHDT and YYEEEE. CDR3 protein: CASSLGDRVSEAFF. In DNA form, the CDR3 reads TGTGCCAGCAGCTTGGGGGACAGGGTCTCTGAAGCTTTCTTT.

The gene calls are TRBV5-5 and TRBJ1-1; D is perhaps TRBD1 (5 bases). This CDR3 has 15 residues. Germline CDR1 SGHKS, CDR2 YYEKEE (reference sequence). The ends were cut back, 0 bases at V and 2 bases at J, with 11 bases in the middle. The CDR3 loop reads CASSLAGGGNTEAFF. CDR3 sequence (DNA): TGTGCCAGCAGCTTGGCGGGTGGGGGTAACACTGAAGCTTTCTTT.

The genes are TRBV9 and TRBJ2-1; D may be TRBD2 (6 bases). Per the germline V gene, CDR1 is SGDLS and CDR2 is YYNGEE. V lost 0 bases to trimming and J lost 6 bases, with 13 bases between them. This CDR3 is 15 amino acids long. The CDR3 DNA reads as TGTGCCAGCAGCGTAGTCGGGAGTGATGCCAATGAGCAGTTCTTC. Translated: CASSVVGSDANEQFF.

This clone was detected a few times. This sequence joins TRBV19 and TRBJ1-6; tentatively, D is TRBD1 (6 bases). CDR1 and CDR2 from the germline V gene are LNHDA and SQIVND (reference sequence). This CDR3 has 14 amino acids. V shed 5 bases and J shed 5 bases, with 10 bases lying between them. The CDR3 DNA reads TGTGCCAGTAGTCCCGACAGGAATAATTCACCCCTCCACTTT. It is translated as CASSPDRNNSPLHF. The whole variable domain, filled in from reference TRBV19 and TRBJ1-6, reads DGGITQSPKYLFRKEGQNVTLSCEQNLNHDAMYWYRQDPGQGLRLIYYSQIVNDFQKGDIAEGYSVSREKKESFPLTVTSAQKNPTAFYLCASSPDRNNSPLHFGNGTRLTVT.

This clone was seen more than once but under ten times. The chain uses TRBV30 and TRBJ1-1; possible D gene TRBD1, 5 bases. The germline CDR1 and CDR2 sequences are GTSNPN and SVGIG (reference sequence). The CDR3 runs 11 residues. The ends were cut back, 7 bases at V and 2 bases at J, with 8 bases in the middle. The CDR3 loop is CAFDRNTEAFF. In DNA form, the CDR3 reads TGTGCCTTTGACAGAAACACTGAAGCTTTCTTT.

This clone occurred a few times. The V call is TRBV4-2, the J call TRBJ1-1; a possible D gene is TRBD1 (6 bases). The CDR3 length is 16 residues. Germline V gene lookup returns CDR1 LGHNA and CDR2 YNFKEQ. Trimming pared 4 bases from V and 6 bases from J, leaving 21 bases between. The CDR3 loop is CASSLQWDTDYAEAFF. The CDR3 bases are TGTGCCAGCAGCCTACAATGGGACACCGACTACGCTGAAGCTTTCTTT.